Listed below are T cell receptor beta chains from one sample, sequenced in a study of T cell responses to AZD1222 COVID-19 vaccine. Data came from immunoSEQ multiplex PCR; TCRdb stores just in-frame clones and leaves some out. The sample records 110,000 to 150,000 clones, 88% being singletons. This specimen was peripheral blood, taken on day 0 of AZD1222 vaccination. These receptors came from an adult in good health. Each CDR3 is given with its conserved first and last residue. D genes are given only for firm matches. Rows may omit the clone size; those that give it use once, few, many or a size class.

d_gene,j_gene,v_gene,abundance,CDR3nt,CDR3aa
NA,TRBJ1-2,TRBV29-1,NA,TGCAGCGGCACCACCGGGGGCAGCGATACCTATGGCTACACCTTC,CSGTTGGSDTYGYTF
NA,TRBJ2-3,TRBV6-2/TRBV6-3,NA,TGTGCCAGCAGTTACCGGGGGACTAGCACAGATACGCAGTATTTT,CASSYRGTSTDTQYF
NA,TRBJ2-7,TRBV4-1,NA,TGCGCCAGCAGCCAAGACTCCCGGAACTACGAGCAGTACTTC,CASSQDSRNYEQYF
TRBD2,TRBJ2-7,TRBV4-1,NA,TGCGCCAGCAGGGGGTGGGCTAGCGGGAGCTACGAGCAGTACTTC,CASRGWASGSYEQYF
NA,TRBJ2-1,TRBV7-2,NA,TGTGCCAGCAGCTTTGAAGGGGGCAATGAGCAGTTCTTC,CASSFEGGNEQFF
NA,TRBJ1-6,TRBV7-2,NA,TGTGCCAGCAGCACTCCCGGGACTACTATCCACTTT,CASSTPGTTIHF
NA,TRBJ1-1,TRBV3-1/TRBV3-2,few,TGTGCCAGCAGCCATCCAGTGGGGGCTGAAGCTTTCTTT,CASSHPVGAEAFF
NA,TRBJ1-4,TRBV18,NA,TGTGCCAGCTCACCACCGTCACAGGGAGGGGAAAAACTGTTTTTT,CASSPPSQGGEKLFF
NA,TRBJ2-1,TRBV6-2/TRBV6-3,NA,TGTGCCAGCAACCCCGGGATTCAGTTCTTC,CASNPGIQFF
TRBD2,TRBJ2-5,TRBV10-3,NA,TGTGCCCGGCGCGGGAGTGGTCAAGAGACCCAGTACTTC,CARRGSGQETQYF
NA,TRBJ2-7,TRBV7-2,few,TGTGCCAGCACGATAGGGGTCGGTGTCTACGAGCAGTACTTC,CASTIGVGVYEQYF
NA,TRBJ1-1,TRBV6-6,NA,TGTGCCAGCAGTTACGCGGGATTTAACACTGAAGCTTTCTTT,CASSYAGFNTEAFF
NA,TRBJ1-4,TRBV19,NA,TGTGCCAGTAGTATAGAATGGGATGGAAAACTGTTTTTT,CASSIEWDGKLFF
NA,TRBJ2-1,TRBV30,NA,TGTGCCTGGACCCAACAGGTCCCCCATGAGCAGTTCTTC,CAWTQQVPHEQFF
TRBD1,TRBJ1-2,TRBV6-5,NA,TGTGCCAGCAGTACGGACAGGAACTATGGCTACACCTTC,CASSTDRNYGYTF
NA,TRBJ2-1,TRBV6-4,NA,TGTGCCAGCTTGAGCCGGGACTTCCGTGGGAATGAGCAGTTCTTC,CASLSRDFRGNEQFF
TRBD1,TRBJ1-5,TRBV11-2,few,TGTGCCAGCAGCTTAGATGGACAGGGTCGACAGCCCCAGCATTTT,CASSLDGQGRQPQHF
NA,TRBJ2-2,TRBV29-1,NA,TGCAGCGTTGAGAGCGCCCGGGGCACCGGGGAGCTGTTTTTT,CSVESARGTGELFF
NA,TRBJ1-6,TRBV18,NA,TGTGCCAGCTCACCATGGGCCTCTGATAATTCACCCCTCCACTTT,CASSPWASDNSPLHF
TRBD2,TRBJ2-3,TRBV3-1/TRBV3-2,NA,TGTGCCAGCAGCCAACTAGCGGCTAGCACAGATACGCAGTATTTT,CASSQLAASTDTQYF
NA,TRBJ1-3,TRBV9,NA,TGTGCCAGCAGCCCAGGGGTAGGGTTCCTTGACACCATATATTTT,CASSPGVGFLDTIYF
NA,TRBJ2-2,TRBV19,NA,TGTGCCAGTAGTATTCCCGACAGAGACACCGGGGAGCTGTTTTTT,CASSIPDRDTGELFF
TRBD1,TRBJ1-2,TRBV10-3,NA,TGTGCCATCAGTTCCCCGGACAGGTTCGGCTATGGCTACACCTTC,CAISSPDRFGYGYTF
NA,TRBJ1-2,TRBV18,NA,TGTGCCAGCTCACCACCAGCAGGGCTAGGCTACACCTTC,CASSPPAGLGYTF
NA,TRBJ2-3,TRBV20-1,NA,TGCAGTGCTAGCGGGAGAGATACGCAGTATTTT,CSASGRDTQYF
NA,TRBJ2-7,TRBV2,NA,TGTGCCAGCCGGGGAAGAGGCGAGCAGTACTTC,CASRGRGEQYF
NA,TRBJ2-2,TRBV30,once,TGTGCCTGGAGTACAGGGCCCCCCGGGGAGCTGTTTTTT,CAWSTGPPGELFF
TRBD1,TRBJ2-7,TRBV28,NA,TGTGCCAGCAGTTTGACAGGGGGGCCCTACGAGCAGTACTTC,CASSLTGGPYEQYF
TRBD1,TRBJ2-2,TRBV25-1,NA,TGTGCCAGCAGTGATCCGGAACAGGGGACGACCGGGGAGCTGTTTTTT,CASSDPEQGTTGELFF
NA,TRBJ1-1,TRBV7-9,NA,TGTGCCAGCAGGCAGAACAGGGACATGAACACTGAAGCTTTCTTT,CASRQNRDMNTEAFF
TRBD1,TRBJ1-3,TRBV5-1,NA,TGCGCCAGCAGCCCCGGGACAGAAGGAAACACCATATATTTT,CASSPGTEGNTIYF
NA,TRBJ2-7,TRBV2,NA,TGTGCCAGCGAACGGGAGAGAGGGGCAGACGAGCAGTACTTC,CASERERGADEQYF
TRBD1,TRBJ1-1,TRBV4-1,NA,TGCGCCAGCAGCCTGGGACAGAGAAACACTGAAGCTTTCTTT,CASSLGQRNTEAFF
NA,TRBJ1-2,TRBV27,NA,TGTGCCAGCCGCCCCGGGAACACCTATGGCTACACCTTC,CASRPGNTYGYTF
NA,TRBJ1-1,TRBV12-3/TRBV12-4,NA,TGTGCCAGCAGTTCCGACGGAACCACTGAAGCTTTCTTT,CASSSDGTTEAFF
NA,TRBJ1-1,TRBV6-2/TRBV6-3,once,TGTGCCAGCAGCACTCTGGGGGCCTCCTACACTGAAGCTTTCTTT,CASSTLGASYTEAFF
TRBD1,TRBJ1-6,TRBV30,NA,TGTGCCTGGGGACAGGGTATGGGTAATTCACCCCTCCACTTT,CAWGQGMGNSPLHF
NA,TRBJ2-3,TRBV6-5,NA,TGTGCCAGCAGTTCCCCCCCAGGAGGGGTGGATACGCAGTATTTT,CASSSPPGGVDTQYF
NA,TRBJ1-1,TRBV6-2/TRBV6-3,NA,TGTGCCAGCAGTTACCGCGTGATGAACACTGAAGCTTTCTTT,CASSYRVMNTEAFF
NA,TRBJ1-1,TRBV5-4,NA,TGTGCCAGCAGCCCGGAATTTATTAACACTGAAGCTTTCTTT,CASSPEFINTEAFF
NA,TRBJ1-2,TRBV12-3/TRBV12-4,NA,TGTGCCAGCAGTTCGTCAGGGAACTATGGCTACACCTTC,CASSSSGNYGYTF
TRBD2,TRBJ2-1,TRBV10-3,once,TGTGCCATCAGATCTATAGCGGGAGGGCCCCACAATGAGCAGTTCTTC,CAIRSIAGGPHNEQFF
NA,TRBJ1-2,TRBV28,NA,TGTGCCAGCAGTGGAAATCAGTTTAACTATGGCTACACCTTC,CASSGNQFNYGYTF
NA,TRBJ2-1,TRBV28,NA,TGTGCCAGCAGTTCGGGATCCATTGAGGAGTTCTTC,CASSSGSIEEFF
TRBD1,TRBJ1-2,TRBV29-1,NA,TGCAGCGTTGGGGACAGGGGGAGAGGTGGCTACACCTTC,CSVGDRGRGGYTF
NA,TRBJ2-1,TRBV4-3,NA,TGCGCCAGCAGCGCCCGGACAACGTCCTACAATGAGCAGTTCTTC,CASSARTTSYNEQFF
NA,TRBJ1-2,TRBV30,once,TGTGCCTGGAGAAGGCCCAGGGGAGACACCTTC,CAWRRPRGDTF
NA,TRBJ1-1,TRBV15,NA,TGTGCCACCAGCAGAGGGGGCGGTGGGAACACTGAAGCTTTCTTT,CATSRGGGGNTEAFF
NA,TRBJ1-2,TRBV30,NA,TGTGCCTGGACCGTAAGGGGGGTGAATGGCTACACCTTC,CAWTVRGVNGYTF
NA,TRBJ2-3,TRBV27,NA,TGTGCCAGCAAAATCGGTCAAAATACGCAGTATTTT,CASKIGQNTQYF
TRBD1,TRBJ1-2,TRBV30,NA,TGTGCCTGGATTCGTGACAGGGCCGATGGCTACACCTTC,CAWIRDRADGYTF
NA,TRBJ2-7,TRBV24-1,once,TGTGCCACCAGTGATATACTGACCGGCGGTGCAAGCGGGCACGGCGAGCAGTACTTC,CATSDILTGGASGHGEQYF
NA,TRBJ2-7,TRBV5-4,NA,TGTGCCAGCAGCTTAGACAGGAGCTCCTACGAGCAGTACTTC,CASSLDRSSYEQYF
NA,TRBJ1-1,TRBV28,NA,TGTGCCAGCAGTTTACGAGGGGAAAACACTGAAGCTTTCTTT,CASSLRGENTEAFF
NA,TRBJ1-3,TRBV6-5,NA,TGTGCCAGTAAGAGTGTCAACACTGGAAACACCATATATTTT,CASKSVNTGNTIYF
NA,TRBJ1-1,TRBV11-2,NA,TGTGCCAGCAGCTTAAGACAGTTTGAAGCTTTCTTT,CASSLRQFEAFF
NA,TRBJ1-1,TRBV11-2,NA,TGTGCCAGCAGCTTCCAGGGCCTGAACACTGAAGCTTTCTTT,CASSFQGLNTEAFF